The T cell receptor (beta chain) described here comes from a study of T cell responses to AZD1222 COVID-19 vaccine. With regard to this clone: The antigen is unknown.

V dropped 2 bases and J dropped 10 bases, with 15 bases sitting between them. CDR1 and CDR2 (germline): SNHLY, FYNNEI. CDR3 length: 15 residues. Findings of the study overall: Nearly half of spike-specific TCRs reportedly target unmutated variant regions.

Sequencing was performed with immunoSEQ multiplex PCR; in TCRdb, only in-frame clones are kept and a portion is missing. The table includes 170,000 or so clones, less than 95% detected once. This clonotype was sampled from an adult in good health. J is TRBJ1-6 and V is TRBV2; no clear D. Sample: peripheral blood, taken on day 0 of AZD1222 vaccination. CDR3 nucleotides: TGTGCCAGCAGTGAATGGTCTCTTAGCGGATCACCCCTCCACTTT. This codes for CASSEWSLSGSPLHF. Full variable domain (rest looked up from reference TRBV2 and TRBJ1-6): EPEVTQTPSHQVTQMGQEVILRCVPISNHLYFYWYRQILGQKVEFLVSFYNNEISEKSEIFDDQFSVERPDGSNFTLKIRSTKLEDSAMYFCASSEWSLSGSPLHFGNGTRLTVT.